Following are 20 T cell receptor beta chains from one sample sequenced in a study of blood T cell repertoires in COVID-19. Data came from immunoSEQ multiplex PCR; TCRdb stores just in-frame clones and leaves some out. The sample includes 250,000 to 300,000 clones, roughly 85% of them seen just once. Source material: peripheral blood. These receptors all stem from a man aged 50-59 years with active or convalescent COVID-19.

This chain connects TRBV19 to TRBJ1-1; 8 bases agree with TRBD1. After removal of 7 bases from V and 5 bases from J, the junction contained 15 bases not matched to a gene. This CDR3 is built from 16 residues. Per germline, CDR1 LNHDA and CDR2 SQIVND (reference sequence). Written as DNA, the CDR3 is TGTGCCAGTAAGGGCGCCCAGACAGGGGTGGGAACTGAAGCTTTCTTT. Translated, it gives CASKGAQTGVGTEAFF.

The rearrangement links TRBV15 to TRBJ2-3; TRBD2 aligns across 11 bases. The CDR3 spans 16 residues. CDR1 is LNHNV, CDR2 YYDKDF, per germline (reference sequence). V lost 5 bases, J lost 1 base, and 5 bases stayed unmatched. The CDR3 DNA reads TGTGCCACCAGCGGTACTAGCGGGAGTCGCACAGATACGCAGTATTTT. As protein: CATSGTSGSRTDTQYF. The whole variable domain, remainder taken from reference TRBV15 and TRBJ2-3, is DAMVIQNPRYQVTQFGKPVTLSCSQTLNHNVMYWYQQKSSQAPKLLFHYYDKDFNNEADTPDNFQSRRPNTSFCFLDIRSPGLGDTAMYLCATSGTSGSRTDTQYFGPGTRLTVL.

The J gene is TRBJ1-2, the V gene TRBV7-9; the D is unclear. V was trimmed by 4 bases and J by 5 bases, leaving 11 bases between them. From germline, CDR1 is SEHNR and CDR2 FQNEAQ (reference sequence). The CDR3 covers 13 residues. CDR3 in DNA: TGTGCCAGCAGCTCGACTTTTCAATATGGCTACACCTTC. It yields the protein CASSSTFQYGYTF.

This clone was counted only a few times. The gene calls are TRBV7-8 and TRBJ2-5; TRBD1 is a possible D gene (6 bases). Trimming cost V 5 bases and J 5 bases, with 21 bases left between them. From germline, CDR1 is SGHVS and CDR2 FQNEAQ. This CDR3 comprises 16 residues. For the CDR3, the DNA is TGTGCCAGCAGCCGTTCCTCCTTAGGGGGAGTGGAGACCCAGTACTTC. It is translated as CASSRSSLGGVETQYF.

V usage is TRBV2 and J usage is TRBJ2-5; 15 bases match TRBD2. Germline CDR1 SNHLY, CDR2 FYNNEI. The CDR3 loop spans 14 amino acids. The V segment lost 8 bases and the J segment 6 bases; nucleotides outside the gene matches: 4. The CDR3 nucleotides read TGTGCCAGCGGACTAGCGGGAGGGCCTCAGACCCAGTACTTC. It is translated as CASGLAGGPQTQYF.

The CDR3 DNA reads TGTGCCAGCAGTGAACAGGGACAGGGGAATAACTATGGCTACACCTTC. It yields the protein CASSEQGQGNNYGYTF. This chain links TRBV2 with TRBJ1-2, with 10 bases that match TRBD1. From germline, CDR1 is SNHLY and CDR2 FYNNEI. This CDR3 is 16 amino acids long. V lost 2 bases, J lost 1 base, and 4 bases stayed unmatched.

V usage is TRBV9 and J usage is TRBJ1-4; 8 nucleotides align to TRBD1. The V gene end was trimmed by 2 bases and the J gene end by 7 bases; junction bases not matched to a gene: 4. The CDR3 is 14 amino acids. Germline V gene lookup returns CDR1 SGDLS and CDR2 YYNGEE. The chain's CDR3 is CASSVGTGTEKLFF. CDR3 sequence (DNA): TGTGCCAGCAGCGTCGGGACAGGTACTGAAAAACTGTTTTTT.

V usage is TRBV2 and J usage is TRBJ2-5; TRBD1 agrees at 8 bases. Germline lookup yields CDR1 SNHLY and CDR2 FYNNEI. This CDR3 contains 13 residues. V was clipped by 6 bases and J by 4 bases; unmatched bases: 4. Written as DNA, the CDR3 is TGTGCCAGCAGACCAGGGGGCCCAGAGACCCAGTACTTC. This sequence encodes CASRPGGPETQYF.

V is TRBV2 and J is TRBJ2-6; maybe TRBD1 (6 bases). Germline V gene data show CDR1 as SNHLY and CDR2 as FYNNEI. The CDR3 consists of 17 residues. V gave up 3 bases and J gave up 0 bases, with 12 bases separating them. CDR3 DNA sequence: TGTGCCAGCAGTGATCTGGGACACCGCTCTGGGGCCAACGTCCTGACTTTC. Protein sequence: CASSDLGHRSGANVLTF.

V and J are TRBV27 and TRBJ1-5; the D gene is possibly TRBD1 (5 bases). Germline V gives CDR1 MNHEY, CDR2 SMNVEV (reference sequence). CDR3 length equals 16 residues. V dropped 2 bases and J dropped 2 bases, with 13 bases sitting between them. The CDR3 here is CASSLAPGGGNQPQHF. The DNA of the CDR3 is TGTGCCAGCAGTTTAGCCCCGGGAGGGGGCAATCAGCCCCAGCATTTT.

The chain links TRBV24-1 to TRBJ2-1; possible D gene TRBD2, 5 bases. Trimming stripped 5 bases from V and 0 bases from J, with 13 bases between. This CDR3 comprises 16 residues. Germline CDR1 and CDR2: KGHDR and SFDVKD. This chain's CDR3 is CATSASDFSSYNEQFF. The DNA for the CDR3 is TGTGCCACCAGTGCTTCGGACTTTAGCTCCTACAATGAGCAGTTCTTC.

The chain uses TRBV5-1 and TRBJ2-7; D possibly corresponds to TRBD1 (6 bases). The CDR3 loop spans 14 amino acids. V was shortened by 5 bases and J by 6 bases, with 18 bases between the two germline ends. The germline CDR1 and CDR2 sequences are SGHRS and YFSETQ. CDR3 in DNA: TGCGCCAGCAGAAACCCTGCAGGGGACCGCGAGCAGTACTTC. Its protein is CASRNPAGDREQYF.

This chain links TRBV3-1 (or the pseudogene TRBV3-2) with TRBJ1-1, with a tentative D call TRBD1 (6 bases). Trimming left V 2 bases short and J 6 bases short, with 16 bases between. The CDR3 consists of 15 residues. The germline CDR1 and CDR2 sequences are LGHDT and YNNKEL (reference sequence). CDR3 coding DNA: TGTGCCAGCAGCCAACTTGGCAGGGGATCGCCTGAAGCTTTCTTT. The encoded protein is CASSQLGRGSPEAFF.

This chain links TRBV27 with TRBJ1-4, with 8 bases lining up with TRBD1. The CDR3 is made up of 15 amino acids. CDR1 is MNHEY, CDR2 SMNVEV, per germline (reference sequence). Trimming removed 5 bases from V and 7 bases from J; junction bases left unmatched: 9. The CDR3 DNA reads TGTGCCAGCAGTGCGAGGCAGGGGGCGGGTGAAAAACTGTTTTTT. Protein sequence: CASSARQGAGEKLFF.

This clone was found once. This CDR3 reads CSASPGLVDTQYF. The CDR3 coding sequence is TGCAGTGCTAGTCCCGGGTTGGTAGATACGCAGTATTTT. The chain has TRBV20-1 and TRBJ2-3; D not certain. Between the trimmed V and J ends, which lost 3 bases and 5 bases, there was a span of 12 bases. Germline values: CDR1 DFQATT, CDR2 SNEGSKA (reference sequence). This CDR3 is built from 13 residues.

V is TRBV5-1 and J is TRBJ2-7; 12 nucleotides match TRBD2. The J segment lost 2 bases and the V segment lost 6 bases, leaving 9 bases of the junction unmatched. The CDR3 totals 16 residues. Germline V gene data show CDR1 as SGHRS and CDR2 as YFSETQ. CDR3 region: CASTATLAGGTYEQYF. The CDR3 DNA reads TGCGCCAGCACCGCTACACTAGCGGGAGGTACCTACGAGCAGTACTTC.

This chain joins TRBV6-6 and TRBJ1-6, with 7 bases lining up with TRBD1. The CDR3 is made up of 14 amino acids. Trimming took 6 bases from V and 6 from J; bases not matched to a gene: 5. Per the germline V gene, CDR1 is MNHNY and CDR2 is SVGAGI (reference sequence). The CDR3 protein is CASSYRDSNSPLHF. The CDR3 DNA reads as TGTGCCAGCAGCTACCGGGACAGTAATTCACCCCTCCACTTT.

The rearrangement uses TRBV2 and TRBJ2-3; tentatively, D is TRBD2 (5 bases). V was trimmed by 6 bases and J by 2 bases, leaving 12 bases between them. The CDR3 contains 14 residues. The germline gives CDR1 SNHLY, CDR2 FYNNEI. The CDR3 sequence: CASRKLVATDTQYF. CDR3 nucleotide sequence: TGTGCCAGCAGGAAACTAGTGGCCACAGATACGCAGTATTTT.

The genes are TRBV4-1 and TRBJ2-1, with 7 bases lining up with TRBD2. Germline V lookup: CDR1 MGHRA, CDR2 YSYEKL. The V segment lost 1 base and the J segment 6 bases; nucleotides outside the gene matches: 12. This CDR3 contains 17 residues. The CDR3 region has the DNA TGCGCCAGCAGCCAAGGAGGTCGCGGGAGAATCGGCAATGAGCAGTTCTTC. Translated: CASSQGGRGRIGNEQFF.

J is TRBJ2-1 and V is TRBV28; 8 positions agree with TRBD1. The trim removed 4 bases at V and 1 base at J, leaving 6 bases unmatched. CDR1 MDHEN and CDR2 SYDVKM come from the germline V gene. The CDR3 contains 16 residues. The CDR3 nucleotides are TGTGCCAGCAGTTGGCAGGACAGGGCGTCCTACAATGAGCAGTTCTTC. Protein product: CASSWQDRASYNEQFF.